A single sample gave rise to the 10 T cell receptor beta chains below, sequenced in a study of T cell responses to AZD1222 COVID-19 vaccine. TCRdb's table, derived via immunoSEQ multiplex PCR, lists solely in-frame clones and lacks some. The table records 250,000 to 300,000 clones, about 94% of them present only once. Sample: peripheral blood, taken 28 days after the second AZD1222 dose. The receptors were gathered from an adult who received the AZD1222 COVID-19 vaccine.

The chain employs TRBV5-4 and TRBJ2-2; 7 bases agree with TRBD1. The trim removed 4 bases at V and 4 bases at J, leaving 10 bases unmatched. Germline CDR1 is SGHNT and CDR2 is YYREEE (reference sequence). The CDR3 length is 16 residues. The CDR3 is CASSHEGGAGTGELFF. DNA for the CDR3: TGTGCCAGCAGCCATGAAGGGGGCGCGGGCACCGGGGAGCTGTTTTTT.

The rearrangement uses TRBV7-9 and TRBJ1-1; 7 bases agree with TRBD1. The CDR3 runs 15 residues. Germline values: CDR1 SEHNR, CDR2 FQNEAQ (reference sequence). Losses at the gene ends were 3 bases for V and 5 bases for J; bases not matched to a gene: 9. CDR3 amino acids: CASSFMRDRNTEAFF. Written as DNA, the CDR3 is TGTGCCAGCAGCTTTATGCGGGACAGAAATACTGAAGCTTTCTTT.

The CDR3 DNA reads as TGCGCCAGCAGCGTGGACCCATGGACCTACGAGCAGTACTTC. Protein sequence: CASSVDPWTYEQYF. The chain recombines TRBV5-1 with TRBJ2-7; no firm D call. Germline V gives CDR1 SGHRS, CDR2 YFSETQ. V gave up 4 bases and J gave up 2 bases, with 13 bases separating them. The CDR3 extends over 14 amino acids. The full variable domain, its missing parts supplied by reference TRBV5-1 and TRBJ2-7, is KAGVTQTPRYLIKTRGQQVTLSCSPISGHRSVSWYQQTPGQGLQFLFEYFSETQRNKGNFPGRFSGRQFSNSRSEMNVSTLELGDSALYLCASSVDPWTYEQYFGPGTRLTVT.

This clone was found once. In DNA form, the CDR3 reads TGCGCCAGCAGCTTTGCCGGGCTGACCGGGGAGCTGTTTTTT. Amino acid sequence: CASSFAGLTGELFF. The rearrangement joins TRBV5-1 to TRBJ2-2; the D is unclear. Trimming pared 2 bases from V and 5 bases from J, leaving 10 bases between. Germline lookup yields CDR1 SGHRS and CDR2 YFSETQ. The CDR3 is 14 residues long.

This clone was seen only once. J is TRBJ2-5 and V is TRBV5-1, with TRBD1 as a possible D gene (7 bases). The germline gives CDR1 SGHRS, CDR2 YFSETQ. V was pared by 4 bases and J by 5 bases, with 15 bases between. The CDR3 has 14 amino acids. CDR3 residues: CASSLTGAGETQYF. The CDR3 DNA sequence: TGCGCCAGCAGCCTCACAGGGGCGGGGGAGACCCAGTACTTC.

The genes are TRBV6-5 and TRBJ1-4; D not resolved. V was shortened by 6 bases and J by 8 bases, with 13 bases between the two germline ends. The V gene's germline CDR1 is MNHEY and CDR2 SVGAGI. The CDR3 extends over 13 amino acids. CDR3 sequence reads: CASSLDVGEKLFF. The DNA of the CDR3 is TGTGCCAGCAGCCTAGATGTAGGGGAAAAACTGTTTTTT.

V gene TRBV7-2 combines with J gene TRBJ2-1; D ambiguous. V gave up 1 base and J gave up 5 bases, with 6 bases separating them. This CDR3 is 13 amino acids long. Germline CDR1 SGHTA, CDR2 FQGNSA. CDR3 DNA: TGTGCCAGCAGCTTAGTGGCCCACAATGAGCAGTTCTTC. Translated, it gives CASSLVAHNEQFF.

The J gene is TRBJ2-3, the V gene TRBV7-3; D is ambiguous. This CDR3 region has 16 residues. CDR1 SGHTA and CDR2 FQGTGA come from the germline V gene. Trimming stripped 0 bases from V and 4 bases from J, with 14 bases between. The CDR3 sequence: CASSLTLNRNADTQYF. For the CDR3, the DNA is TGTGCCAGCAGCTTAACCCTGAACCGGAACGCAGATACGCAGTATTTT. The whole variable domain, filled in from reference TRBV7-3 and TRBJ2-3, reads GAGVSQTPSNKVTEKGKYVELRCDPISGHTALYWYRQSLGQGPEFLIYFQGTGAADDSGLPNDRFFAVRPEGSVSTLKIQRTERGDSAVYLCASSLTLNRNADTQYFGPGTRLTVL.

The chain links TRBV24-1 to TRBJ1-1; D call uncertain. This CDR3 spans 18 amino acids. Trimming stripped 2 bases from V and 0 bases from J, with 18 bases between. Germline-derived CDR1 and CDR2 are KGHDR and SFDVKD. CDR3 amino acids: CATSDSLPRRCMNTEAFF. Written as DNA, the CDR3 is TGTGCCACCAGTGATTCATTGCCCCGACGGTGCATGAACACTGAAGCTTTCTTT.

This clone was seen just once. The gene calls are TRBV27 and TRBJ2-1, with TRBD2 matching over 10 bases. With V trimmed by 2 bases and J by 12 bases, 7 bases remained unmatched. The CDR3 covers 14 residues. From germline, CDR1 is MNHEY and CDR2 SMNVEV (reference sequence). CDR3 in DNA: TGTGCCAGCAGTTTACTACTAGCGGGAAAGAGGCAGTTCTTC. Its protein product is CASSLLLAGKRQFF.